This entry concerns a single TCR beta chain. Its target is not known. The CDR3 extends over 15 amino acids. Germline V gene data show CDR1 as MNHEY and CDR2 as SMNVEV (reference sequence). The V segment lost 2 bases and the J segment 3 bases; nucleotides outside the gene matches: 4. The data belong to a study of cytotoxic CD8 clonotypes in ibrutinib-treated CLL. Findings and caveats of the study: Contraction or stability on treatment characterized the public clonotypes, which were uncommon.

Sequencing used immunoSEQ multiplex PCR; TCRdb keeps in-frame clones, though not all of them. The sample has approximately 280,000 clones, roughly three quarters seen once. The sequenced sample was PBMCs, obtained at disease progression, from a patient treated with ibrutinib. V usage is TRBV27 and J usage is TRBJ2-3, with 8 bases lining up with TRBD1. The source is a human donor with chronic lymphocytic leukemia. CDR3 bases: TGTGCCAGCAGTTTAGCAGGGGGCAGGACAGATACGCAGTATTTT. This sequence encodes CASSLAGGRTDTQYF.